The 26 T cell receptor beta chains in this list originate from one sample, sequenced in a study of blood T cell repertoires in COVID-19 (dated by TCRdb to 2018 to 2020). Library generation was performed with the immunoSEQ multiplex PCR assay. This immuneACCESS table, as held by TCRdb, lists in-frame sequences with V and J called but not all clones. Of the missing ones, under half trace to an unresolved V gene in checked studies; the others have no known cause. For this sample the table gives about 160,000 clones, of which approximately 79% were detected only once. In total, the top ten clones hold 8% to 8.5% of the sample. The sequencing sample was made of peripheral blood. The receptors stem from an older woman with COVID-19, enrolled during active disease.

The rearrangement links TRBV6-5 to TRBJ2-2; TRBD2 matches 8 bases. Trimming took 6 bases from V and 6 from J; bases not matched to a gene: 9. Germline CDR1 MNHEY, CDR2 SVGAGI. This CDR3 region has 15 residues. For the CDR3, the DNA is TGTGCCAGCAGAGGTAGCGGGAAAGGATCCGGGGAGCTGTTTTTT. As protein: CASRGSGKGSGELFF.

As DNA, the CDR3 is TGTGCCACCTCAAACTCGGGGACTGGAAACACCATATATTTT. This codes for CATSNSGTGNTIYF. The chain links TRBV28 to TRBJ1-3; D unclear. V was cut by 10 bases and J by 2 bases, with 15 bases left in between. Germline values: CDR1 MDHEN, CDR2 SYDVKM. The CDR3 spans 14 residues. The entire variable domain, with the rest obtained from reference TRBV28 and TRBJ1-3, is as follows: DVKVTQSSRYLVKRTGEKVFLECVQDMDHENMFWYRQDPGLGLRLIYFSYDVKMKEKGDIPEGYSVSREKKERFSLILESASTNQTSMYLCATSNSGTGNTIYFGEGSWLTVV.

The rearrangement joins TRBV7-2 to TRBJ1-6; D not certain. V lost 3 bases and J 5 bases, leaving 14 bases between the germline ends. Germline CDR1 and CDR2: SGHTA and FQGNSA. The CDR3 contains 16 residues. Written as DNA, the CDR3 is TGTGCCAGCAGCTTCCGTCAAACTTCGCATAATTCACCCCTCCACTTT. As protein: CASSFRQTSHNSPLHF.

CDR3: CATSGTSGGAPQETQYF. Written as DNA, the CDR3 is TGTGCCACCAGTGGGACTAGCGGGGGGGCGCCCCAAGAGACCCAGTACTTC. This chain connects TRBV24-1 to TRBJ2-5; 15 positions match TRBD2. J lost 1 base, V lost 5 bases, and 4 bases had no gene match. Germline loops: CDR1 KGHDR, CDR2 SFDVKD. The CDR3 has 17 amino acids.

The V and J genes are TRBV7-3 and TRBJ1-6; 7 bases map to TRBD1. There are 14 residues in the CDR3. Losses at the gene ends were 4 bases for V and 6 bases for J; bases not matched to a gene: 3. Germline loops: CDR1 SGHTA, CDR2 FQGTGA. Here the CDR3 DNA reads TGTGCCAGCAGCTACAGGGGTATTAATTCACCCCTCCACTTT. Protein sequence: CASSYRGINSPLHF.

The chain combines TRBV19 with TRBJ2-1, with TRBD2 matching 7 bases. V was clipped by 6 bases and J by 0 bases; unmatched bases: 8. CDR1 LNHDA and CDR2 SQIVND come from the germline V gene (reference sequence). CDR3 length: 16 residues. Here the CDR3 DNA reads TGTGCCAGTAGAACCGAACTAGCGAACTCCTACAATGAGCAGTTCTTC. Its translation is CASRTELANSYNEQFF.

The chain carries TRBV21-1 and TRBJ2-6; the DNA was not compared with TRBD2, the D call given in the table. TRBV21-1 is tagged as a pseudogene. The CDR3 covers 19 residues. CDR3 protein: CASSKDPWGGSSGANVLTF. The CDR3, as DNA: TGTGCCAGCAGCAAAGATCCCTGGGGGGGGAGTTCTGGGGCCAACGTCCTGACTTTC.

CDR3 in DNA: TGTGCCAGCAGCGCCTTCGGGGAGACTAATGAAAAACTGTTTTTT. Translated: CASSAFGETNEKLFF. This sequence joins TRBV9 and TRBJ1-4; no firm D call. This CDR3 contains 15 residues. Germline values: CDR1 SGDLS, CDR2 YYNGEE. The V end was cut by 3 bases, the J end by 2 bases, with 11 bases between.

The V call is TRBV18, the J call TRBJ1-5, with D uncertain. This CDR3 is built from 14 residues. V dropped 3 bases and J dropped 1 base, with 7 bases sitting between them. CDR1 is KGHSH, CDR2 LQKENI, per germline. The CDR3 coding sequence is TGTGCCAGCTCACCCACCGAGAGCAATCAGCCCCAGCATTTT. It is translated as CASSPTESNQPQHF.

The chain employs TRBV5-1 and TRBJ2-7; TRBD1 agrees at 9 bases. The CDR3 is 14 amino acids. V was clipped by 1 base and J by 2 bases; unmatched bases: 1. Germline lookup yields CDR1 SGHRS and CDR2 YFSETQ. The CDR3 sequence is CASSLRTGAYEQYF. For the CDR3, the DNA is TGCGCCAGCAGCTTGAGGACAGGGGCCTACGAGCAGTACTTC.

This sequence joins TRBV19 and TRBJ2-1, with 8 bases fitting TRBD2. Germline V gene lookup returns CDR1 LNHDA and CDR2 SQIVND (reference sequence). Germline trimming cut 3 bases from V and 7 bases from J; bases unmatched to any gene: 8. The CDR3 covers 15 residues. CDR3 sequence: CASSITGGAWNEQFF. CDR3 nucleotide sequence: TGTGCCAGTAGTATTACCGGGGGGGCCTGGAATGAGCAGTTCTTC.

This clone appeared a single time. V and J are TRBV27 and TRBJ1-4; 7 bases are shared with TRBD1. V was pared by 7 bases and J by 0 bases, with 2 bases of the junction left unmatched. The CDR3 runs to 14 residues. CDR1 is MNHEY and CDR2 is SMNVEV in the germline V gene (reference sequence). As DNA, the CDR3 is TGTGCCAGCAAGGGGGCAGCAACTAATGAAAAACTGTTTTTT. Amino acids: CASKGAATNEKLFF.

CDR3 sequence (DNA): TGTGCCAGCAGGAAAGGGGGTTACTATGGCTACACCTTC. This sequence encodes CASRKGGYYGYTF. V gene TRBV6-5 combines with J gene TRBJ1-2; TRBD1 is a possible D gene (6 bases). CDR3 size: 13 residues. Germline CDR1 MNHEY, CDR2 SVGAGI. Trimming left V 6 bases short and J 3 bases short, with 11 bases between.

V gene TRBV7-3 combines with J gene TRBJ2-2, with TRBD1 matching 8 bases. The germline V gene has CDR1 SGHTA and CDR2 FQGTGA. V lost 5 bases, J lost 3 bases, and 5 bases stayed unmatched. The CDR3 extends over 15 amino acids. CDR3 sequence reads: CASSTRQGYTGELFF. CDR3 DNA sequence: TGTGCCAGCAGCACCCGACAGGGGTACACCGGGGAGCTGTTTTTT.

The J gene is TRBJ2-2, the V gene TRBV5-1; 10 positions agree with TRBD1. With 4 bases clipped from V and 3 bases from J, the junction kept 6 bases outside the gene matches. In germline, CDR1 is SGHRS, CDR2 YFSETQ. The CDR3 extends over 16 amino acids. The CDR3 DNA sequence: TGCGCCAGCAGCAAGACAGGGGGCGGGTACACCGGGGAGCTGTTTTTT. Translation gives CASSKTGGGYTGELFF.

The chain combines TRBV6-1 with TRBJ1-5; D call uncertain. V lost 2 bases and J lost 7, with 12 bases in between. The CDR3 sequence is 14 residues long. Germline V lookup: CDR1 MNHNS, CDR2 SASEGT. The CDR3 DNA follows: TGTGCCAGCAGTGAATCGGGAGGGCGGCAGCCCCAGCATTTT. Translation gives CASSESGGRQPQHF.

The chain has TRBV18 and TRBJ1-5, with D hard to call. The germline V gene encodes CDR1 KGHSH and CDR2 LQKENI. Trimming removed 5 bases from V and 0 bases from J, with 11 bases in between. This CDR3 spans 15 amino acids. The CDR3 loop reads CASSTGWDSNQPQHF. In DNA form, the CDR3 reads TGTGCCAGCTCAACGGGATGGGATAGCAATCAGCCCCAGCATTTT.

The chain's CDR3 is CSVPDRYLYEQYF. CDR3 DNA sequence: TGCAGCGTACCCGACAGGTACCTCTACGAGCAGTACTTC. The chain has TRBV29-1 and TRBJ2-7, with D perhaps matching TRBD1 (6 bases). The V gene's germline CDR1 is SQVTM and CDR2 ANQGSEA. The CDR3 has 13 amino acids. Trimming shortened V by 6 bases and J by 3 bases, and 15 bases separated the two germline ends.

The chain links TRBV24-1 to TRBJ2-5, with a tentative D call TRBD1 (5 bases). V lost 2 bases, J lost 0 bases, and 12 bases lay in between. Germline CDR1 reads KGHDR; CDR2 reads SFDVKD. The CDR3 spans 16 residues. CDR3 in amino acids: CATSDWGQADQETQYF. The CDR3 coding sequence is TGTGCCACCAGTGATTGGGGCCAGGCGGACCAAGAGACCCAGTACTTC.

The chain has TRBV29-1 and TRBJ2-6, with 8 positions matching TRBD2. The germline V gene encodes CDR1 SQVTM and CDR2 ANQGSEA. This CDR3 comprises 17 residues. V was clipped by 7 bases and J by 2 bases; unmatched bases: 13. The CDR3 loop is CSALGPGGRAGANVLTF. In DNA, the CDR3 is TGCAGCGCCCTCGGCCCGGGGGGGCGTGCTGGGGCCAACGTCCTGACTTTC.

This chain connects TRBV9 to TRBJ2-6, with D possibly matching TRBD2 (6 bases). The V end lost 4 bases, the J end lost 1 base, and 12 bases lay between the germline ends. The germline gives CDR1 SGDLS, CDR2 YYNGEE. There are 16 residues in the CDR3. The DNA for the CDR3 is TGTGCCAGCAGCCCAAGACTAGTTTCTGGGGCCAACGTCCTGACTTTC. It encodes CASSPRLVSGANVLTF.

This CDR3 is CASSLVGSGVESEQYF. The CDR3 nucleotides are TGTGCCAGCAGCTTAGTAGGTAGCGGCGTAGAGTCCGAGCAGTACTTC. The V and J genes are TRBV7-2 and TRBJ2-7; TRBD2 might be the D (6 bases). The CDR3 length is 16 residues. Looked up from germline, CDR1 is SGHTA and CDR2 is FQGNSA. Trimming stripped 1 base from V and 6 bases from J, with 19 bases between. Full variable domain (rest looked up from reference TRBV7-2 and TRBJ2-7): GAGVSQSPSNKVTEKGKDVELRCDPISGHTALYWYRQSLGQGLEFLIYFQGNSAPDKSGLPSDRFSAERTGGSVSTLTIQRTQQEDSAVYLCASSLVGSGVESEQYFGPGTRLTVT.

This clone was seen a few times. J is TRBJ2-5 and V is TRBV15, with D perhaps TRBD2 (6 bases). The CDR3 spans 15 residues. Trimming pared 3 bases from V and 3 bases from J, leaving 14 bases between. Germline values: CDR1 LNHNV, CDR2 YYDKDF (reference sequence). CDR3 DNA sequence: TGTGCCACCAGCAGGGGGTCGGGAGCCGAAGAGACCCAGTACTTC. This translates into CATSRGSGAEETQYF.

The genes are TRBV15 and TRBJ1-1; TRBD1 matches at 7 bases. Germline-derived CDR1 and CDR2 are LNHNV and YYDKDF (reference sequence). The CDR3 contains 19 residues. The J segment lost 2 bases and the V segment lost 0 bases, leaving 15 bases of the junction unmatched. This CDR3 is CATSRDLRGQGGVNTEAFF. In DNA form, the CDR3 reads TGTGCCACCAGCAGAGATTTGAGGGGGCAGGGTGGGGTTAACACTGAAGCTTTCTTT.

This sequence joins TRBV2 and TRBJ1-1; D is undetermined. The CDR3 is 11 amino acids. Germline CDR1 and CDR2: SNHLY and FYNNEI. The V and J ends lost 7 bases and 4 bases respectively, with 7 bases between them. The chain's CDR3 is CASKTITEAFF. The DNA for the CDR3 is TGTGCCAGCAAAACAATCACTGAAGCTTTCTTT.

The CDR3 coding sequence is TGTGCCAGCAGCTTAGCCCGGGGGAGGGCCGCCCATGAGCAGTTCTTC. It yields the protein CASSLARGRAAHEQFF. The chain couples TRBV11-1 to TRBJ2-1; 7 bases match TRBD2. This CDR3 spans 16 amino acids. Germline assignment: CDR1 SGHAT and CDR2 FQDESV (reference sequence). The trim removed 0 bases at V and 8 bases at J, leaving 10 bases unmatched. The variable domain in full, completed from reference TRBV11-1 and TRBJ2-1, reads EAEVAQSPRYKITEKSQAVAFWCDPISGHATLYWYRQILGQGPELLVQFQDESVVDDSQLPKDRFSAERLKGVDSTLKIQPAELGDSAMYLCASSLARGRAAHEQFFGPGTRLTVL.